This TCR beta chain was recorded in a study of CD8+ T cells in alopecia areata. Overall study results and limits: Scalp clonality and expanded CD8+ clones among the top 100 showed significant decreases with tofacitinib. Affected scalp, especially in alopecia totalis/universalis, had a higher clonality than normal scalp did. Many expanded lesional clones remained in scalp and blood on tofacitinib.

RNA was extracted and reverse transcribed into cDNA as the sequencing template. Assay used: immunoSEQ multiplex PCR; TCRdb lists only in-frame clones, some missing. The sample carries some 99,000 clones, roughly two thirds recorded once. Points on this clone: Its antigen is as yet unknown.

The CDR3 is 14 amino acids. Trimming removed 7 bases from V and 5 bases from J; junction bases left unmatched: 11. In germline, CDR1 is SQVTM, CDR2 ANQGSEA. As to treatment: oral pan-JAK inhibitor, 5-10 mg twice daily. Alopecia areata patients gave lesional scalp punch biopsies and peripheral blood samples. J is TRBJ1-1 and V is TRBV29-1, with 9 bases fitting TRBD1. The source material was CD8+ T cells sorted from blood, sampled at week 4, from a patient treated with tofacitinib. This receptor was taken from a human donor with alopecia areata. The CDR3: CSGKPWTGETEAFF. CDR3 nucleotide sequence: TGCAGCGGGAAACCGTGGACAGGGGAAACTGAAGCTTTCTTT.